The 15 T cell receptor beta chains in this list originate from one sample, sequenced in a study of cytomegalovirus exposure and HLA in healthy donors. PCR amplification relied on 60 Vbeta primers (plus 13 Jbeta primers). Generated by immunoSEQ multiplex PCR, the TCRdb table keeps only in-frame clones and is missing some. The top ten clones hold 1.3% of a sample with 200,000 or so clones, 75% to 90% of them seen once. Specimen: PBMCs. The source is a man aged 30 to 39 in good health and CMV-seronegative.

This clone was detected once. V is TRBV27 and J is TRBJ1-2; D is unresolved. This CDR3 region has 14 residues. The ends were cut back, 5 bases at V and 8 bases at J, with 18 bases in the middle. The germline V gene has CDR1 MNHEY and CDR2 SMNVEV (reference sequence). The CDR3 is CASSPSVPPRGYTF. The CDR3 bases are TGTGCCAGCAGTCCCTCAGTCCCCCCGAGGGGCTACACCTTC.

CDR3 loop: CASIYIRTVGNTIYF. DNA for the CDR3: TGTGCCAGCATCTATATCCGGACAGTCGGAAACACCATATATTTT. The rearrangement links TRBV2 to TRBJ1-3, with D maybe TRBD1 (6 bases). There are 15 residues in the CDR3. The V end lost 7 bases, the J end lost 4 bases, and 17 bases lay between the germline ends. From germline, CDR1 is SNHLY and CDR2 FYNNEI.

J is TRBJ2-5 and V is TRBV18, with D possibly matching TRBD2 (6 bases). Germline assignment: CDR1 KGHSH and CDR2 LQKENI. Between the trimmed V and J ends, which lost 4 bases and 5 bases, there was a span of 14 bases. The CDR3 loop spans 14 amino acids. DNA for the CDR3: TGTGCCAGCTCACGCAGAACACGGGGGGAGACCCAGTACTTC. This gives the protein CASSRRTRGETQYF. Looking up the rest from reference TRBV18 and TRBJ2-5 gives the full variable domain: NAGVMQNPRHLVRRRGQEARLRCSPMKGHSHVYWYRQLPEEGLKFMVYLQKENIIDESGMPKERFSAEFPKEGPSILRIQQVVRGDSAAYFCASSRRTRGETQYFGPGTRLLVL.

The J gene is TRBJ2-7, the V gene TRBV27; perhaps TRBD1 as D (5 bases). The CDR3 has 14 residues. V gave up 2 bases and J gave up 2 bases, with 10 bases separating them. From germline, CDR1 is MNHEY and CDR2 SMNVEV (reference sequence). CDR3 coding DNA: TGTGCCAGCAGTTTACAGCAGGGCCCCTACGAGCAGTACTTC. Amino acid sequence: CASSLQQGPYEQYF.

CDR3 nucleotide sequence: TGTGCCAGTCGACTAGCGGGACGCACCGGGGAGCTGTTTTTT. It yields the protein CASRLAGRTGELFF. The rearrangement uses TRBV27 and TRBJ2-2, with TRBD2 matching 11 bases. V lost 9 bases, J lost 4 bases, and 4 bases stayed unmatched. The CDR3 is 14 amino acids. Germline V CDR1 and CDR2: MNHEY, SMNVEV (reference sequence).

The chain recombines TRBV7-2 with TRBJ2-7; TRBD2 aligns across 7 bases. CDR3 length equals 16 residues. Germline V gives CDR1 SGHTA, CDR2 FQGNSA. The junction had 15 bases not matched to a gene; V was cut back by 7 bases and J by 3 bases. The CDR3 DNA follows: TGTGCCAGCACCCCTGGGAGGGGAGGGTTGGGCTACGAGCAGTACTTC. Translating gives CASTPGRGGLGYEQYF.

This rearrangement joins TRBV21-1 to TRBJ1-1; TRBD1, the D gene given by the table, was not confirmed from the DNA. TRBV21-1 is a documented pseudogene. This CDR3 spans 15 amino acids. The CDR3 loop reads CASSKGRPGDTEAFF. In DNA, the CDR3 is TGTGCCAGCAGCAAAGGGAGGCCAGGGGACACTGAAGCTTTCTTT.

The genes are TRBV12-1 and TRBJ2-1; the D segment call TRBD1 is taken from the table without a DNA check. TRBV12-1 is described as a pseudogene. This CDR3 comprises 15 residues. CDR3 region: CASSFMQGVHNEQFF. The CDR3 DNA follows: TGTGCCAGCAGCTTTATGCAGGGGGTCCACAATGAGCAGTTCTTC.

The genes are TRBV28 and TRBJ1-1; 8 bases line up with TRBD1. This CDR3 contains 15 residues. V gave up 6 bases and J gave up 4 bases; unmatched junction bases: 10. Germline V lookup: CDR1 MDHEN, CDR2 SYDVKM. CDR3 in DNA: TGTGCCAGCAGCCTAGGGGTCGACAGGGGCACTGAAGCTTTCTTT. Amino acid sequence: CASSLGVDRGTEAFF.

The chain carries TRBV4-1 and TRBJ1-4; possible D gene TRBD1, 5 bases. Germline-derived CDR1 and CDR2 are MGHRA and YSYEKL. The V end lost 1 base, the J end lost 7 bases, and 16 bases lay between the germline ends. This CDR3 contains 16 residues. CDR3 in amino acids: CASSQGPGRGSEKLFF. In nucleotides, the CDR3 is TGCGCCAGCAGCCAAGGTCCGGGGCGGGGTAGTGAAAAACTGTTTTTT.

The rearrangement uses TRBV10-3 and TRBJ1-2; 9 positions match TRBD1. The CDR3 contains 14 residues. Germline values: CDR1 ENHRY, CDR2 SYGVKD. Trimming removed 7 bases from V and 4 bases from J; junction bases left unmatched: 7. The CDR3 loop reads CAITTDRGGYGYTF. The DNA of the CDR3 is TGTGCCATCACCACGGACAGGGGTGGCTATGGCTACACCTTC.

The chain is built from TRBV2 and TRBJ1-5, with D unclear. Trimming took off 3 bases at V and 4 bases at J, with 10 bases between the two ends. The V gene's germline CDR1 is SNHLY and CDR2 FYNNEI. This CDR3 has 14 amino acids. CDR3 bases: TGTGCCAGCAGTGATTTGTCGGGAAATCAGCCCCAGCATTTT. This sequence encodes CASSDLSGNQPQHF.

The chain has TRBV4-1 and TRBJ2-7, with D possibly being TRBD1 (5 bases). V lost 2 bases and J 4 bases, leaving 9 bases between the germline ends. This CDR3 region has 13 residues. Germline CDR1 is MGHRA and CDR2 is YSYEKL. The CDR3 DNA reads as TGCGCCAGCAGCCAACAGACAGTATACGAGCAGTACTTC. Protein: CASSQQTVYEQYF.

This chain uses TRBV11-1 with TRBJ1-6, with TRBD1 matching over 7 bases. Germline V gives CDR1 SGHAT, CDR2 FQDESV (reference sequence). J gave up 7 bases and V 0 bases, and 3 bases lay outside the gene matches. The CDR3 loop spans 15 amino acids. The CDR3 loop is CASSLAGTANSPLHF. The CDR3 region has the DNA TGTGCCAGCAGCTTAGCGGGGACAGCCAATTCACCCCTCCACTTT.

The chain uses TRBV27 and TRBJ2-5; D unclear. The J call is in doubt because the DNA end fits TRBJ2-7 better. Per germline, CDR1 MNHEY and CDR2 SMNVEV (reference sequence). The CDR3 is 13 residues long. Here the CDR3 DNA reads TGTGCCAGCAGTTTGGCGGCCTCCTACGAGCAGTACTTC. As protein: CASSLAASYEQYF.